Sequencing of this TCR beta chain was carried out in a study of response to subunit inactivated influenza vaccine. TCRdb re-derived calls from the RT-PCR reads in MiXCR, one entry per CDR3 protein. The sample lists roughly 500,000 distinct CDR3 sequences; around a quarter were seen once. The V and J ends lost 0 bases and 7 bases respectively, with 7 bases between them. Germline CDR1 and CDR2: LNHNV and YYDKDF (reference sequence). The CDR3 loop spans 14 amino acids. This clonotype occurred a few times. These data were likewise used in another study, on T cells expressing NK-cell markers. Per that study: A 5'RACE template switching approach incorporating UMIs was used to make TCR beta cDNA. Over 5 donors had dominant NKG2C+ clonotypes that comprised about 1.0-7.0% of their CD8+ T cells. In several donors, dominant clonotypes made up about 28.3-65% of CD3+CD56-NKG2C+ cells.

The sequences come from CD4+ T cells sorted from PBMCs, collected 12 days after vaccination. The TCR was taken from a man between 45 and 60 years old who received an inactivated influenza vaccine. The chain is built from TRBV15 and TRBJ1-6; D remains ambiguous. CDR3 residues: CATSRDPNNSPLHF. The DNA of the CDR3 is TGTGCCACCAGCAGAGATCCCAACAATTCACCCCTCCACTTT.